This TCR beta chain was documented in a study of early T cells in non-severe SARS-CoV-2 infection. TCRdb redid the calling of the 5' RACE reads with MiXCR, one entry per CDR3 protein. The sample includes over 45,000 distinct CDR3 sequences, approximately 5.6% seen only once; the top ten take roughly 4.7%. Germline-derived CDR1 and CDR2 are GTSNPN and SVGIG (reference sequence). V lost 8 bases, J lost 5 bases, and 9 bases lay in between. The CDR3 sequence is 10 residues long. This clonotype appeared many times. The receptor's source is an adult who was a healthcare worker with PCR-confirmed SARS-CoV-2 infection or an uninfected control (not recorded which). The sequencing input was whole blood. This rearrangement joins TRBV30 to TRBJ1-2; D perhaps matches TRBD1 (6 bases). Here the CDR3 reads CAKGGYGYTF. DNA for the CDR3: TGTGCCAAAGGGGGGTATGGCTACACCTTC.